The entry that follows covers one T cell receptor (beta chain) sequence. This record comes from a study of fetal regulatory T cell absence and autoimmunity. The CDR3 extends over 15 amino acids. The V end lost 4 bases, the J end lost 0 bases, and 13 bases lay between the germline ends. CDR1 and CDR2 (germline): LNHNV, YYDKDF (reference sequence). Assay used: immunoSEQ multiplex PCR; TCRdb lists only in-frame clones, some missing. The table includes about 43,000 clones, about 86% detected once. The sequence came from a newborn boy with IPEX syndrome. The rearrangement links TRBV15 to TRBJ2-7; maybe TRBD1 (6 bases). Sequencing used cord blood. CDR3 in amino acids: CATSTTGQTSYEQYF. In DNA, the CDR3 is TGTGCCACCAGCACGACAGGCCAAACCTCCTACGAGCAGTACTTC. The full variable domain, completed using reference TRBV15 and TRBJ2-7, is DAMVIQNPRYQVTQFGKPVTLSCSQTLNHNVMYWYQQKSSQAPKLLFHYYDKDFNNEADTPDNFQSRRPNTSFCFLDIRSPGLGDTAMYLCATSTTGQTSYEQYFGPGTRLTVT.